This TCR beta chain was obtained from a study of identifying expanded T cells in peripheral blood. General study results and limits: Over around two and four weeks, about 15 and 19 clones changed, versus around 1.2 between replicates. Across healthy donors, higher total template counts meant significantly greater roughly 2-week count variance.

Germline values: CDR1 MNHEY, CDR2 SMNVEV (reference sequence). V trimming: 3 bases; J trimming: 6 bases; junction bases outside the gene matches: 3. This CDR3 contains 14 residues. Data came from immunoSEQ multiplex PCR; TCRdb stores just in-frame clones and leaves some out. The sample lists 60,000 to 80,000 clones, 90% seen once, with under 3.5% in the top ten. Comment on this clone: Its cognate antigen is unknown.

Collection occurred without any documented infections or immune events in donors. The gene calls are TRBV27 and TRBJ2-7, with 12 bases that match TRBD1. Sequencing was done on a sample of blood. This TCR was sampled from a person aged 18-70 years in good health. CDR3 sequence: CASSFGTGGGEQYF. For the CDR3, the DNA is TGTGCCAGCAGTTTCGGGACAGGGGGCGGCGAGCAGTACTTC.